The following is a T cell receptor beta chain sequence with its context. The data were produced by immunoSEQ multiplex PCR, yet TCRdb's version contains in-frame clones alone and is incomplete. The sample yields some 38,000 clones, roughly nine tenths seen once. These data are taken from a study of T cell changes during pregnancy in multiple sclerosis. CDR1 and CDR2 (germline): MNHNY, SVGAGI (reference sequence). Trimming pared 6 bases from V and 7 bases from J, leaving 16 bases between. The CDR3 loop spans 13 amino acids. The receptor was isolated from a female donor in good health, enrolled as a control in a pregnancy study. The specimen was CD4+ T cells from peripheral blood mononuclear cells, collected in the third trimester of pregnancy. This chain connects TRBV6-6 to TRBJ2-7, with D possibly TRBD1 on 5 matching bases. Here the CDR3 DNA reads TGTGCCAGCAGACCCGACAGCGTAGGGGAGCAGTACTTC. This encodes CASRPDSVGEQYF.